These 21 T cell receptor beta chains originate from one sample sequenced in a study of T cells in Graves' hyperthyroidism and ophthalmopathy. What was amplified from RNA transcripts were TCR beta CDR3 regions. The TCR CDR3 first-round RT-PCR relied on the HTBI primer set. TCRdb redid the calling of the multiplex PCR reads with MiXCR, one entry per CDR3 protein. The table shows about 380,000 distinct CDR3 sequences, with about 13% occurring only once. Sample: blood. These receptors came from a man aged 30 to 39 with Graves' hyperthyroidism that later progressed to Graves' ophthalmopathy.

Many counts were recorded for this clonotype. The V and J genes are TRBV20-1 and TRBJ2-7; D not resolved. Trimming left V 0 bases short and J 0 bases short, with 12 bases between. From germline, CDR1 is DFQATT and CDR2 SNEGSKA (reference sequence). The CDR3 has 15 amino acids. The CDR3 protein is CSARDRTASSYEQYF. The CDR3 coding sequence is TGCAGTGCTAGAGATCGGACCGCCAGCTCCTACGAGCAGTACTTC.

Of note for this clonotype: A much larger clone lies one base from this, so it may be a read error. The genes are TRBV28 and TRBJ1-2, with 7 bases aligning to TRBD1. The CDR3 has 14 amino acids. Germline V gene sequence: CDR1 MDHEN, CDR2 SYDVKM. The junction had 12 bases not matched to a gene; V was cut back by 6 bases and J by 8 bases. DNA of the CDR3: TGTGCCAGCAGCTGGGAGACAGGGAGAGGGGGCTACACCTTC. Its translation is CASSWETGRGGYTF.

This clonotype came up many times. The V gene is TRBV6-1, the J gene TRBJ2-7; 9 nucleotides match TRBD1. Germline CDR1 is MNHNS and CDR2 is SASEGT. The CDR3 length is 16 residues. With 6 bases clipped from V and 2 bases from J, the junction kept 11 bases outside the gene matches. CDR3 protein: CASSDIPGQGTYEQYF. DNA for the CDR3: TGTGCCAGCAGCGATATACCGGGACAGGGTACCTACGAGCAGTACTTC.

This clonotype was picked up many times. V and J are TRBV7-8 and TRBJ1-1, with a possible D match to TRBD1 (6 bases). V shed 2 bases and J shed 3 bases, with 19 bases lying between them. CDR1 is SGHVS and CDR2 is FQNEAQ in the germline V gene. The CDR3 runs to 17 residues. This chain's CDR3 is CASSLRSLQGSHTEAFF. In DNA form, the CDR3 reads TGTGCCAGCAGCTTAAGGTCCCTACAGGGAAGTCACACTGAAGCTTTCTTT.

This clonotype was observed at least ten times. V is TRBV7-8 and J is TRBJ2-7; TRBD1 agrees at 10 bases. The CDR3 loop spans 15 amino acids. CDR1 is SGHVS, CDR2 FQNEAQ, per germline. V lost 1 base, J lost 4 bases, and 4 bases stayed unmatched. In DNA, the CDR3 is TGTGCCAGCAGCTTAGTTTCGGACAGGGGGTACGAGCAGTACTTC. Protein: CASSLVSDRGYEQYF.

The V gene is TRBV4-1, the J gene TRBJ1-1; D gene ambiguous. Germline lookup yields CDR1 MGHRA and CDR2 YSYEKL. Trimming stripped 1 base from V and 2 bases from J, with 11 bases between. This CDR3 is 15 amino acids long. DNA of the CDR3: TGCGCCAGCAGCCAAGGTCAGACCTCAAACACTGAAGCTTTCTTT. Translation gives CASSQGQTSNTEAFF.

This chain uses TRBV5-1 with TRBJ1-2; 7 bases agree with TRBD1. This CDR3 spans 15 amino acids. Germline-derived CDR1 and CDR2 are SGHRS and YFSETQ. J gave up 4 bases and V 0 bases, and 6 bases lay outside the gene matches. The CDR3 reads CASSLETGPIYGYTF. The DNA for the CDR3 is TGCGCCAGCAGCTTGGAGACAGGGCCTATCTATGGCTACACCTTC.

The V and J genes are TRBV18 and TRBJ1-1; no definite D call. Trimming pared 0 bases from V and 0 bases from J, leaving 8 bases between. CDR1 and CDR2 (germline): KGHSH, LQKENI. The CDR3 extends over 15 amino acids. CDR3 bases: TGTGCCAGCTCACCACCGAGCCCTCTGAACACTGAAGCTTTCTTT. It translates to CASSPPSPLNTEAFF.

This chain joins TRBV6-1 and TRBJ2-3, with a weak D call TRBD1 (6 bases). Trimming removed 6 bases from V and 2 bases from J, with 9 bases in between. CDR1 is MNHNS, CDR2 SASEGT, per germline. The CDR3 totals 13 residues. CDR3 sequence reads: CASRRDTTDTQYF. The CDR3 DNA is TGTGCCAGCAGACGGGACACCACAGATACGCAGTATTTT.

In its sample, this clonotype was seen a few times. V and J are TRBV4-2 and TRBJ2-7; possibly TRBD2 for D (6 bases). Germline-derived CDR1 and CDR2 are LGHNA and YNFKEQ. The V end lost 0 bases, the J end lost 4 bases, and 7 bases lay between the germline ends. This CDR3 has 13 residues. CDR3 DNA: TGTGCCAGCAGCCAAGAGGAGGGGTACGAGCAGTACTTC. Its protein is CASSQEEGYEQYF.

This clonotype has ten or more counts. The V call is TRBV6-1, the J call TRBJ2-1; 12 bases line up with TRBD2. The CDR3 is 19 residues long. Germline assignment: CDR1 MNHNS and CDR2 SASEGT. Unmatched junction bases numbered 11, after V lost 3 bases and J lost 2 bases. The CDR3 sequence: CASSDRLTSSGGAYNEQFF. DNA of the CDR3: TGTGCCAGCAGTGATCGACTCACTTCTAGCGGGGGGGCCTACAATGAGCAGTTCTTC.

Remarks on this clonotype: This could be a read error, since a much larger clone is one nucleotide away. The CDR3 DNA reads TGCGGTGTCTCGCGGGGGGGCCTGAGAGAGACCCAGTACTTC. Its protein product is CGVSRGGLRETQYF. The chain is built from TRBV20-1 and TRBJ2-5, with 9 bases fitting TRBD2. Germline CDR1 is DFQATT and CDR2 is SNEGSKA (reference sequence). The CDR3 totals 14 residues.

Only a few counts were recorded for this clonotype. J is TRBJ1-2 and V is TRBV28, with D perhaps matching TRBD1 (5 bases). V lost 6 bases and J lost 4, with 18 bases in between. Germline CDR1 and CDR2: MDHEN and SYDVKM. This CDR3 contains 15 residues. The CDR3 bases are TGTGCCAGCAGCTTACAGGCCCGGGGAGGCTATGGCTACACCTTC. This gives the protein CASSLQARGGYGYTF.

This clonotype was detected only a few times. The rearrangement uses TRBV3-1 and TRBJ1-3, with D perhaps matching TRBD1 (5 bases). The V end lost 1 base, the J end lost 3 bases, and 10 bases lay between the germline ends. Per the germline V gene, CDR1 is LGHDT and CDR2 is YNNKEL (reference sequence). The CDR3 has 15 amino acids. The CDR3 sequence: CASSQVGHHGNTIYF. DNA of the CDR3: TGTGCCAGCAGCCAAGTTGGACATCATGGAAACACCATATATTTT.

This clonotype appeared many times. The V call is TRBV7-6, the J call TRBJ2-5; D is undetermined. V was clipped by 1 base and J by 2 bases, with 11 bases between them. Germline V gene lookup returns CDR1 SGHVS and CDR2 FNYEAQ. The length of the CDR3 is 15 residues. CDR3 in DNA: TGTGCCAGCAGCTTAGAGAGATCACCTCAAGAGACCCAGTACTTC. Its translation is CASSLERSPQETQYF. Full variable domain (remainder filled in from reference TRBV7-6 and TRBJ2-5): GAGVSQSPRYKVTKRGQDVALRCDPISGHVSLYWYRQALGQGPEFLTYFNYEAQQDKSGLPNDRFSAERPEGSISTLTIQRTEQRDSAMYRCASSLERSPQETQYFGPGTRLLVL.

This clonotype was picked up many times. The gene calls are TRBV11-3 and TRBJ1-1; D call uncertain. Germline-derived CDR1 and CDR2 are SGHNT and YENEEA. CDR3 size: 13 residues. The V end lost 5 bases, the J end lost 1 base, and 8 bases lay between the germline ends. The CDR3 sequence: CASSASRNTEAFF. CDR3 sequence (DNA): TGTGCCAGCAGCGCCTCTCGGAACACTGAAGCTTTCTTT.

This chain uses TRBV7-9 with TRBJ1-6; D not certain. Per the germline V gene, CDR1 is SEHNR and CDR2 is FQNEAQ (reference sequence). The CDR3 length is 13 residues. Trimming stripped 5 bases from V and 4 bases from J, with 6 bases between. CDR3 sequence: CASSRFYNSPLHF. CDR3 DNA sequence: TGTGCCAGCAGCCGGTTTTATAATTCACCCCTCCACTTT.

The gene calls are TRBV6-5 and TRBJ1-5; tentative D call: TRBD1 (5 bases). V lost 0 bases and J lost 1, with 25 bases in between. This CDR3 has 21 amino acids. In germline, CDR1 is MNHEY, CDR2 SVGAGI. CDR3 loop: CASSYSPGLSIGVRSNQPQHF. CDR3 nucleotide sequence: TGTGCCAGCAGTTACTCCCCGGGACTCTCAATAGGCGTAAGAAGCAATCAGCCCCAGCATTTT.

This clonotype came up a few times. CDR3 amino acids: CASSEYKGEPFTDTQYF. The CDR3 bases are TGTGCCAGCAGTGAATATAAAGGGGAACCTTTCACAGATACGCAGTATTTT. The chain carries TRBV25-1 and TRBJ2-3; maybe TRBD1 (5 bases). Per germline, CDR1 MGHDK and CDR2 SYGVNS. The CDR3 has 17 residues. V lost 0 bases and J 2 bases, leaving 15 bases between the germline ends. Variable domain in full (rest from reference TRBV25-1 and TRBJ2-3): EADIYQTPRYLVIGTGKKITLECSQTMGHDKMYWYQQDPGMELHLIHYSYGVNSTEKGDLSSESTVSRIRTEHFPLTLESARPSHTSQYLCASSEYKGEPFTDTQYFGPGTRLTVL.

This clonotype showed up many times. This sequence joins TRBV7-9 and TRBJ2-2, with TRBD2 matching over 11 bases. CDR3 length: 17 residues. Trimming cost V 5 bases and J 1 base; bases outside gene matches: 6. Germline V gene data show CDR1 as SEHNR and CDR2 as FQNEAQ (reference sequence). CDR3 nucleotide sequence: TGTGCCAGCAGCACCCCCCTAGCGGGGGGGAACACCGGGGAGCTGTTTTTT. Its protein is CASSTPLAGGNTGELFF.

This chain connects TRBV6-5 to TRBJ2-7; TRBD1 aligns across 7 bases. The length of the CDR3 is 14 residues. Germline V lookup: CDR1 MNHEY, CDR2 SVGAGI. Losses at the gene ends were 6 bases for V and 7 bases for J; bases not matched to a gene: 12. CDR3 DNA sequence: TGTGCCAGCAGCTACGGGGACCCCAGGGGGGAGCAGTACTTC. Encoded protein: CASSYGDPRGEQYF.